This entry lists 2 T cell receptor beta chains sequenced from one sample in a study of blood T cells in healthy people across ages. A J-beta primer mix and a sample-barcoded 5' primer were used in a second PCR of about 7 to 12 cycles. Using its own MiXCR run on the 5' RACE reads, TCRdb lists one record per CDR3 protein. The sample shows fewer than 1,000,000 distinct CDR3 sequences, around 45% of them seen only once. The sample was blood. These receptors came from a man between 60 and 70 years old in good health.

The V and J genes are TRBV20-1 and TRBJ2-1, with D unresolved. TRBJ2-7 matches the DNA end more closely, so the J call is doubtful. This CDR3 spans 13 amino acids. Per germline, CDR1 DFQATT and CDR2 SNEGSKA (reference sequence). The CDR3 region has the DNA TGCAGTGCTCTCGGGCAGCGCGACAATGAGCAGTACTTC. As protein: CSALGQRDNEQYF.

The chain couples TRBV13 to TRBJ2-2; D is perhaps TRBD1 or TRBD2 (5 bases each). The CDR3 spans 14 residues. Looked up from germline, CDR1 is PRHDT and CDR2 is FYEKMQ (reference sequence). Between the trimmed V and J ends, which lost 3 bases and 6 bases, there was a span of 11 bases. The CDR3 region is CASSFRDRPGELFF. CDR3 nucleotides: TGTGCCAGCAGCTTCAGGGACCGACCCGGGGAGCTGTTTTTT.